This TCR beta chain was captured by sequencing in a study of blood T cell repertoires in COVID-19. The wider study: There were acute and convalescent COVID-19 samples, and they came from the United States, Italy and Spain.

The assay was immunoSEQ multiplex PCR, and TCRdb's table has in-frame clones only and misses some. The table includes some 150,000 clones, around 89% detected once. Participants, roughly 18 to 90 years old, spanned around 26 US areas. Self-reported history from a screening survey and questionnaire set each donor's cohort. The CDR3 sequence is 15 residues long. V dropped 2 bases and J dropped 5; count of bases not matched to a gene: 12. Germline CDR1 and CDR2: SQVTM and ANQGSEA. The receptor was isolated from a woman aged 25 to 39 with acute COVID-19. The rearrangement joins TRBV29-1 to TRBJ2-7; the match to TRBD2 covers 7 bases. The specimen sequenced was PBMCs or T cells enriched from blood (not recorded which). CDR3 loop: CSVERWEGPSDEQYF. The CDR3 nucleotides read TGCAGCGTTGAAAGGTGGGAGGGCCCTTCCGACGAGCAGTACTTC.